This is a list of T cell receptor beta chains from one sample in a study of shared clonotypes between healthy human individuals. Clones were read by immunoSEQ multiplex PCR, and TCRdb kept only the in-frame ones, dropping some. The table records a few million clones, 85% to 95% of them present only once. The sequencing input was naive CD4+ T cells from PBMCs. These receptors all stem from a man aged 18 to 29 in good health. Some clones in this sample may be carry-over from other donors' samples. CDR3s include the opening cysteine and the closing phenylalanine or tryptophan. Fields, in order: D gene, J gene, V gene, clone size, CDR3 DNA, CDR3 protein. A D gene is named only where the DNA matches it firmly. Clone size is stated in some rows and not others, as once, few, many or a class when expanded.

>-|TRBJ1-1|TRBV7-8|-
TGTGCCAGCAGTTTGGACAGCGGGGGAGACGCTTTCTTT
CASSLDSGGDAFF
>TRBD1|TRBJ2-7|TRBV28|-
TGTGCCAGCAGTTCGCACGGACAGGGCTTATCCTACGAGCAGTACTTC
CASSSHGQGLSYEQYF
>TRBD1|TRBJ1-5|TRBV20-1|-
TGCAGTGCCAGGGGGTTTCAGCCCCAGCATTTT
CSARGFQPQHF
>-|TRBJ2-5|TRBV28|-
TGTGCCAGCACCGGGACGGCGGACGGAGACCAGTACTTC
CASTGTADGDQYF
>TRBD2|TRBJ2-3|TRBV30|once
TGTGCCTGGAGTCTCAGGACTAGCGAGGGGGCAGATACGCAGTATTTT
CAWSLRTSEGADTQYF
>TRBD2|TRBJ2-1|TRBV7-2|-
TGTGCCAGCAGCTTTAGGGCGGGAGTGTTAAACAATGAGCAGTTCTTC
CASSFRAGVLNNEQFF
>TRBD2|TRBJ2-1|TRBV28|-
TGTGCCAGCAGTTTAATGAGCGGGAGGCTTCGGAATGAGCAGTTCTTC
CASSLMSGRLRNEQFF
>-|TRBJ1-3|TRBV18|-
TGTGCCAGCTCCTCGGCGAACTCTGGAAACACCATATATTTT
CASSSANSGNTIYF
>TRBD1|TRBJ1-1|TRBV29-1|-
TGCAGCGTTGACAACAGGGGGAGTTCTGAAGCTTTCTTT
CSVDNRGSSEAFF
>-|TRBJ1-1|TRBV28|few
TGTGCCAGCAGTCTCCTTAGGGCTGAAGCTTTCTTT
CASSLLRAEAFF
>-|TRBJ1-2|TRBV7-3|-
TGTGCCAGCAGCTTAACTGGTGCTAACTATGGCTACACCTTC
CASSLTGANYGYTF
>TRBD2|TRBJ2-3|TRBV7-2|-
TGTGCCAGCAGCTTTCAGGGACTAGCGGGTCGGACAGATACGCAGTATTTT
CASSFQGLAGRTDTQYF
>-|TRBJ2-2|TRBV30|-
TGTGCCTGGAAGAGAGTGTCGGACACCGGGGAGCTGTTTTTT
CAWKRVSDTGELFF
>-|TRBJ1-2|TRBV1|-
TGCACCAGCAGCCAAGATTGTACCGGCCGTGGGGTCTATGGCTACACCTTC
CTSSQDCTGRGVYGYTF
>-|TRBJ2-7|TRBV27|-
TGTGCCAGCAGAAGACAGGACACCCTCTCCTACGAGCAGTACTTC
CASRRQDTLSYEQYF
>TRBD2|TRBJ2-2|TRBV10-2|-
TGCGCCAGCTGCGTCAGCGGGAGTGGAACCGGGGAGCTGTTTTTT
CASCVSGSGTGELFF
>-|TRBJ1-5|TRBV2|few
TGTGCCAGCAGTTTTGACAGGAATCAGCCCCAGCATTTT
CASSFDRNQPQHF
>-|TRBJ1-4|TRBV18|-
TGTGCCAGCTCACAATACAGGGAAACTAATGAAAAACTGTTTTTT
CASSQYRETNEKLFF
>-|TRBJ1-4|TRBV9|-
TGTGCCAGCAGCAAAAGCCTTAATGAAAAACTGTTTTTT
CASSKSLNEKLFF
>-|TRBJ2-1|TRBV11-2|-
TGTGCCAGCAGCTTAGTCGTGACCCCCGGGGAGCAGTTCTTC
CASSLVVTPGEQFF
>-|TRBJ2-6|TRBV5-1|-
TGCGCCAGCAGCCTTCTGTCCCAGGCAGCCGGGGCCAACGTCCTGACTTTC
CASSLLSQAAGANVLTF
>-|TRBJ2-3|TRBV28|-
TGTGCCAGCAGTTTAGAGGGGGCGCGGGAGACAGCCCAAGATACGCAGTATTTT
CASSLEGARETAQDTQYF
>TRBD1|TRBJ2-7|TRBV9|-
TGTGCCAGCAGCGCCACAGGGGGCGGCGAGCAGTACTTC
CASSATGGGEQYF
>-|TRBJ1-1|TRBV30|-
TGTGCCTGGAGGGGGGAGGACGCATGGAACACTGAAGCTTTCTTT
CAWRGEDAWNTEAFF